A single sample gave rise to the 32 T cell receptor beta chains below, sequenced in a study of blood T cells in healthy people across ages (dated by TCRdb to between 2015 and 2017). The library came from 5' RACE. Sequencing instrument: Illumina HiSeq 2500. A second PCR of about 6 to 12 cycles was run with a J-beta primer mix and a sample-barcoded 5' primer. TCRdb cleaned the public reads at Q25 with fastp, built clones with MiXCR and kept in-frame beta chains. Under each unique CDR3 protein, matching rows form one entry showing the most common genes and DNA. The sample data list some 640,000 distinct CDR3 sequences, and around 45% of these were observed just once. Roughly 30% of the sample belongs to the ten largest clones. The sample consisted of blood. The receptors were sampled from a woman aged 55-69 years in good health.

The rearrangement joins TRBV12-3 or TRBV12-4 to TRBJ2-6; TRBD1 might be the D (6 bases). The CDR3 covers 20 residues. The germline V and J ends were trimmed by 7 bases and 0 bases, with 25 bases remaining between them. The CDR3 region has the DNA TGTGCCAGCATCATGGAGGACAGTCCGCCCCCAGTCTCTGGGGCCAACGTCCTGACTTTC. Translating it yields CASIMEDSPPPVSGANVLTF.

This clonotype was observed once. This chain links TRBV5-5 with TRBJ1-4; 8 nucleotides agree with TRBD1. CDR3 length equals 16 residues. V lost 3 bases and J lost 4; bases outside the gene matches: 8. In germline, CDR1 is SGHKS, CDR2 YYEKEE (reference sequence). The CDR3 nucleotides read TGTGCCAGCAGCTCCTACTCAGGGGGCGGTAATGAAAAACTGTTTTTT. Its translation: CASSSYSGGGNEKLFF.

The chain uses TRBV7-2 and TRBJ2-7; 14 nucleotides line up with TRBD2. Germline CDR1 is SGHTA and CDR2 is FQGNSA. The CDR3 has 17 amino acids. J was trimmed by 5 bases and V by 0 bases; bases with no gene match: 6. CDR3: CASSLAGGLAGGDEQYF. CDR3 nucleotide sequence: TGTGCCAGCAGCTTAGCTGGAGGACTAGCGGGAGGAGACGAGCAGTACTTC.

There are a few counts of this clonotype. This chain joins TRBV7-9 and TRBJ2-7; D is possibly TRBD1 (5 bases). The ends were cut back, 5 bases at V and 0 bases at J, with 14 bases in the middle. The CDR3 is made up of 15 amino acids. Germline V gives CDR1 SEHNR, CDR2 FQNEAQ (reference sequence). CDR3 residues: CASSVQGLSSYEQYF. The DNA for the CDR3 is TGTGCCAGCAGCGTTCAGGGCTTGAGCTCCTACGAGCAGTACTTC. Filled out from reference TRBV7-9 and TRBJ2-7, the complete variable domain reads DTGVSQNPRHKITKRGQNVTFRCDPISEHNRLYWYRQTLGQGPEFLTYFQNEAQLEKSRLLSDRFSAERPKGSFSTLEIQRTEQGDSAMYLCASSVQGLSSYEQYFGPGTRLTVT.

This clonotype was seen more than once but under ten times. The gene calls are TRBV4-1 and TRBJ1-4; possible D gene TRBD1, 5 bases. The CDR3 consists of 15 residues. The germline CDR1 and CDR2 sequences are MGHRA and YSYEKL. Between the trimmed V and J ends, which lost 5 bases and 5 bases, there was a span of 15 bases. CDR3 in amino acids: CASSYRGAENEKLFF. The CDR3 DNA follows: TGCGCCAGCAGCTACCGGGGCGCAGAGAATGAAAAACTGTTTTTT.

V gene TRBV12-3 or TRBV12-4 combines with J gene TRBJ2-1; possibly TRBD1 for D (6 bases). The V gene lost 6 bases and the J gene lost 2 bases, with 14 bases spanning the gap. This CDR3 has 15 amino acids. The CDR3 DNA reads TGTGCCAGCAGCCATGGACAGTTAACCTACAATGAGCAGTTCTTC. Protein: CASSHGQLTYNEQFF.

This rearrangement joins TRBV7-2 to TRBJ2-5, with D tentatively TRBD1 or TRBD2 (6 bases each). Trimming pared 5 bases from V and 0 bases from J, leaving 16 bases between. The CDR3 is 16 residues long. Germline CDR1 SGHTA, CDR2 FQGNSA. The CDR3 sequence is CASSRGLTGNQETQYF. DNA for the CDR3: TGTGCCAGCAGCCGGGGGTTGACAGGCAACCAAGAGACCCAGTACTTC.

The genes are TRBV4-1 and TRBJ2-7; 9 positions match TRBD1. Unmatched junction bases numbered 4, after V lost 1 base and J lost 3 bases. The CDR3 sequence is 15 residues long. Germline lookup yields CDR1 MGHRA and CDR2 YSYEKL. In DNA form, the CDR3 reads TGCGCCAGCAGCCAAGGGACAGGGGTGGTCTACGAGCAGTACTTC. This translates into CASSQGTGVVYEQYF.

The chain couples TRBV18 to TRBJ2-7, with 10 bases identical to TRBD2. The DNA end is more similar to TRBJ2-5, so the J call may be wrong. Germline V gene lookup returns CDR1 KGHSH and CDR2 LQKENI. The CDR3 is made up of 15 amino acids. This chain's CDR3 is CASSLFTSGEETQYF. The CDR3 DNA reads as TGTGCCAGCTCACTATTTACTAGCGGGGAAGAGACCCAGTACTTC.

This rearrangement joins TRBV2 to TRBJ2-7, with D possibly being TRBD2 (6 bases). The germline V gene encodes CDR1 SNHLY and CDR2 FYNNEI. Trimming took 7 bases from V and 5 from J, leaving 12 bases between them. The CDR3 sequence is 12 residues long. The CDR3: CASTPAGNEQYF. Here the CDR3 DNA reads TGTGCCAGCACCCCGGCGGGGAACGAGCAGTACTTC.

This clonotype was picked up a small number of times. The rearrangement links TRBV9 to TRBJ2-5; 12 bases align to TRBD2. Germline lookup yields CDR1 SGDLS and CDR2 YYNGEE. Trimming removed 6 bases from V and 3 bases from J; junction bases left unmatched: 6. This CDR3 contains 15 residues. In DNA form, the CDR3 reads TGTGCCAGCAACCGACTAGCGGGAGAAAAAGAGACCCAGTACTTC. This codes for CASNRLAGEKETQYF.

The V call is TRBV15, the J call TRBJ2-7, with D tentatively TRBD1 (6 bases). The CDR3 length is 14 residues. Germline V CDR1 and CDR2: LNHNV, YYDKDF (reference sequence). Trimming left V 1 base short and J 1 base short, with 8 bases between. CDR3 bases: TGTGCCACCAGCAGAGGGGACATTTCCTACGAGCAGTACTTC. Amino acids: CATSRGDISYEQYF. Looking up the rest from reference TRBV15 and TRBJ2-7 gives the full variable domain: DAMVIQNPRYQVTQFGKPVTLSCSQTLNHNVMYWYQQKSSQAPKLLFHYYDKDFNNEADTPDNFQSRRPNTSFCFLDIRSPGLGDTAMYLCATSRGDISYEQYFGPGTRLTVT.

The chain is built from TRBV28 and TRBJ2-4, with 11 bases identical to TRBD1. CDR1 is MDHEN and CDR2 is SYDVKM in the germline V gene. The CDR3 length is 17 residues. The V gene end was trimmed by 8 bases and the J gene end by 0 bases; junction bases not matched to a gene: 9. The CDR3 loop reads CASLGTGGMTAKNIQYF. CDR3 bases: TGTGCCAGCCTCGGGACAGGGGGAATGACAGCCAAAAACATTCAGTACTTC.

The CDR3 nucleotides read TGTGCCAGCAGCTACGGTTCTAGGATGAACACTGAAGCTTTCTTT. Its protein is CASSYGSRMNTEAFF. The J gene is TRBJ1-1, the V gene TRBV7-9; D gene unclear. V lost 4 bases, J lost 0 bases, and 12 bases lay in between. This CDR3 has 15 residues. Germline CDR1 reads SEHNR; CDR2 reads FQNEAQ (reference sequence). Supplemented by reference TRBV7-9 and TRBJ1-1, the full variable domain reads DTGVSQNPRHKITKRGQNVTFRCDPISEHNRLYWYRQTLGQGPEFLTYFQNEAQLEKSRLLSDRFSAERPKGSFSTLEIQRTEQGDSAMYLCASSYGSRMNTEAFFGQGTRLTVV.

This clonotype was recorded at least ten times. J is TRBJ1-2 and V is TRBV29-1; possible D gene TRBD1, 6 bases. V lost 2 bases to trimming and J lost 5 bases, with 12 bases between them. The CDR3 covers 13 residues. Germline loops: CDR1 SQVTM, CDR2 ANQGSEA. The CDR3 DNA sequence: TGCAGCGTTGAACAGGGGACGCAGTATGGCTACACCTTC. It codes for CSVEQGTQYGYTF.

J is TRBJ2-3 and V is TRBV29-1; 12 bases align to TRBD2. The CDR3 is made up of 14 amino acids. Germline loops: CDR1 SQVTM, CDR2 ANQGSEA. Trimming at V came to 6 bases and at J to 3 bases, leaving 4 bases not matched to a gene. The CDR3 region is CSVGGLAGTDTQYF. The DNA of the CDR3 is TGCAGCGTGGGGGGACTAGCGGGTACAGATACGCAGTATTTT.

The rearrangement uses TRBV4-2 and TRBJ1-1; D unresolved. This CDR3 is 15 amino acids long. V lost 1 base and J 0 bases, leaving 9 bases between the germline ends. In germline, CDR1 is LGHNA, CDR2 YNFKEQ. CDR3 sequence (DNA): TGTGCCAGCAGCCAAGCCAGGTTGATGAACACTGAAGCTTTCTTT. Translating it yields CASSQARLMNTEAFF.

The CDR3 region is CASAGQRYSYNEQFF. DNA of the CDR3: TGTGCCAGCGCCGGACAGCGTTATTCCTACAATGAGCAGTTCTTC. The V and J genes are TRBV21-1 and TRBJ2-1; the DNA was not compared with TRBD1, the D call given in the table. TRBV21-1 is described as a pseudogene. CDR3 length: 15 amino acids.

This rearrangement joins TRBV5-1 to TRBJ2-5, with D perhaps matching TRBD2 (5 bases). Germline V gene data show CDR1 as SGHRS and CDR2 as YFSETQ. Between the trimmed V and J ends, which lost 2 bases and 1 base, there was a span of 9 bases. This CDR3 has 14 amino acids. CDR3 loop: CASSFIEGQETQYF. The CDR3 DNA reads as TGCGCCAGCAGCTTCATTGAGGGCCAAGAGACCCAGTACTTC.

A single count supports this clonotype. The CDR3, as DNA: TGTGCCAGCAGACCCGGGCGAGCCAGCTACGAGCAGTACTTC. Its protein product is CASRPGRASYEQYF. This rearrangement joins TRBV28 to TRBJ2-7, with D uncertain. The ends were cut back, 6 bases at V and 3 bases at J, with 15 bases in the middle. Per the germline V gene, CDR1 is MDHEN and CDR2 is SYDVKM. This CDR3 region has 14 residues. Filled out from reference TRBV28 and TRBJ2-7, the complete variable domain reads DVKVTQSSRYLVKRTGEKVFLECVQDMDHENMFWYRQDPGLGLRLIYFSYDVKMKEKGDIPEGYSVSREKKERFSLILESASTNQTSMYLCASRPGRASYEQYFGPGTRLTVT.

The J gene is TRBJ2-7, the V gene TRBV20-1, with TRBD2 identical over 9 bases. CDR3 size: 16 residues. The junction had 11 bases not matched to a gene; V was cut back by 3 bases and J by 2 bases. CDR1 is DFQATT and CDR2 is SNEGSKA in the germline V gene (reference sequence). The CDR3 bases are TGCAGTGCTAGCCGTCCAGGCGGGAGGGCCCCCTACGAGCAGTACTTC. The encoded protein is CSASRPGGRAPYEQYF.

This clonotype has just a few counts. One end of the junction does not line up with germline, which may come from a read error. V and J are TRBV6-5 and TRBJ1-6; D ambiguous. CDR1 and CDR2 (germline): MNHEY, SVGAGI. CDR3 length: 16 amino acids. The CDR3 protein is CASSYERYSYNSPPHF. The CDR3 coding sequence is TGTGCCAGCAGTTACGAGCGGTACTCCTATAATTCACCCCCCCACTTT.

This sequence joins TRBV7-2 and TRBJ1-2; D is possibly TRBD1 (6 bases). CDR3 length equals 16 residues. Germline values: CDR1 SGHTA, CDR2 FQGNSA. Trimming shortened V by 1 base and J by 2 bases, and 14 bases separated the two germline ends. The CDR3 bases are TGTGCCAGCAGCTTAGTACCCACAGGGACCAACTATGGCTACACCTTC. Its protein is CASSLVPTGTNYGYTF.

The chain joins TRBV28 to TRBJ2-5; TRBD2 matches 8 bases. The CDR3 loop spans 14 amino acids. The V gene's germline CDR1 is MDHEN and CDR2 SYDVKM. The J segment lost 4 bases and the V segment lost 6 bases, leaving 7 bases of the junction unmatched. CDR3: CASRVAGMGETQYF. The CDR3 DNA reads as TGTGCCAGCAGAGTAGCGGGAATGGGAGAGACCCAGTACTTC. Drawing the rest from reference TRBV28 and TRBJ2-5, the complete variable domain is DVKVTQSSRYLVKRTGEKVFLECVQDMDHENMFWYRQDPGLGLRLIYFSYDVKMKEKGDIPEGYSVSREKKERFSLILESASTNQTSMYLCASRVAGMGETQYFGPGTRLLVL.

This clonotype was recorded a few times. This sequence joins TRBV24-1 and TRBJ1-5, with 8 bases that match TRBD1. The germline V gene encodes CDR1 KGHDR and CDR2 SFDVKD. Trimming at V came to 9 bases and at J to 7 bases, leaving 7 bases not matched to a gene. The CDR3 loop spans 13 amino acids. The CDR3 bases are TGTGCCACCGAGGCAGGGGGCGGGCAGCCCCAGCATTTT. It codes for CATEAGGGQPQHF.

V gene TRBV3-1 combines with J gene TRBJ2-3; TRBD2 is a possible D gene (6 bases). The V and J ends lost 2 bases and 1 base respectively, with 10 bases between them. Germline-derived CDR1 and CDR2 are LGHDT and YNNKEL (reference sequence). This CDR3 contains 15 residues. The CDR3 protein is CASSQTSSGTDTQYF. DNA of the CDR3: TGTGCCAGCAGCCAAACGTCTAGCGGCACAGATACGCAGTATTTT.

The chain combines TRBV28 with TRBJ1-1, with D perhaps TRBD1 (6 bases). The CDR3 totals 12 residues. Germline values: CDR1 MDHEN, CDR2 SYDVKM. The germline V and J ends were trimmed by 7 bases and 6 bases, with 12 bases remaining between them. CDR3 amino acids: CASTPGVAEAFF. DNA for the CDR3: TGTGCCAGCACCCCAGGGGTAGCTGAAGCTTTCTTT. Based on the CDR3 plus reference TRBV28 and TRBJ1-1, the full variable domain is DVKVTQSSRYLVKRTGEKVFLECVQDMDHENMFWYRQDPGLGLRLIYFSYDVKMKEKGDIPEGYSVSREKKERFSLILESASTNQTSMYLCASTPGVAEAFFGQGTRLTVV.

The table lists this clonotype with a few counts. The chain has TRBV10-3 and TRBJ2-1; 8 nucleotides align to TRBD2. J lost 7 bases, V lost 4 bases, and 9 bases had no gene match. The CDR3 contains 15 residues. Germline CDR1 is ENHRY and CDR2 is SYGVKD. The CDR3 spells CAISASAGVENEQFF. The CDR3 DNA reads as TGTGCCATCAGTGCCTCAGCGGGAGTTGAAAATGAGCAGTTCTTC.

Many counts were recorded for this clonotype. The chain is built from TRBV28 and TRBJ2-7, with no clear D. V shed 3 bases and J shed 10 bases, with 16 bases lying between them. The germline V gene has CDR1 MDHEN and CDR2 SYDVKM. The CDR3 is 13 residues long. DNA for the CDR3: TGTGCCAGCAGTTTTGGTTCATCTACCCTCCAGTACTTC. Its protein product is CASSFGSSTLQYF.

The chain combines TRBV7-8 with TRBJ1-2; the D is unclear. The V end was cut by 3 bases, the J end by 5 bases, with 7 bases between. Per the germline V gene, CDR1 is SGHVS and CDR2 is FQNEAQ. The CDR3 extends over 12 amino acids. CDR3 in DNA: TGTGCCAGCAGCTTCACACAGTATGGCTACACCTTC. This encodes CASSFTQYGYTF. The full variable domain, its missing parts supplied by reference TRBV7-8 and TRBJ1-2, is GAGVSQSPRYKVAKRGQDVALRCDPISGHVSLFWYQQALGQGPEFLTYFQNEAQLDKSGLPSDRFFAERPEGSVSTLKIQRTQQEDSAVYLCASSFTQYGYTFGSGTRLTVV.

CDR3 bases: TGTGCCAGCAGTAAACCTGTAGGGGGTTCTGCGGGGACCCAGTACTTC. This gives the protein CASSKPVGGSAGTQYF. The V gene is TRBV28, the J gene TRBJ2-7, with D possibly TRBD1 on 6 matching bases. The J call could be wrong; TRBJ2-5 is a better fit for the DNA end. The CDR3 has 16 amino acids. Germline lookup yields CDR1 MDHEN and CDR2 SYDVKM.

The chain links TRBV11-2 to TRBJ1-1, with D perhaps matching TRBD1 (6 bases). The CDR3 runs 17 residues. Germline V gene data show CDR1 as SGHAT and CDR2 as FQNNGV. Trimming stripped 1 base from V and 0 bases from J, with 15 bases between. As DNA, the CDR3 is TGTGCCAGCAGCTTAGGGGGCGCCGACAGGCTGAACACTGAAGCTTTCTTT. Translated: CASSLGGADRLNTEAFF.